Listed below are T cell receptor beta chains from one sample, sequenced in a study of T cell responses to AZD1222 COVID-19 vaccine. Clones were sequenced by immunoSEQ multiplex PCR, and TCRdb holds only the in-frame ones, with some missing. The top ten hold around 1% of the sample, which has hundreds of thousands of clones, 85% to 95% seen once. The material sequenced was peripheral blood, taken on day 0 of MenACWY control vaccination. Receptors originate from an adult in good health. The CDR3 runs from the conserved cysteine through the conserved F or W. The D gene is left open where the match is weak. Expanded clones are given a class, and other clones once, few, many or no size at all.

V	size	D	J	CDR3	DNA
TRBV6-6	.	TRBD2	TRBJ2-2	CASSPQRGNTGELFF	TGTGCCAGCAGTCCACAGCGGGGGAACACCGGGGAGCTGTTTTTT
TRBV5-6	.	TRBD1	TRBJ2-1	CASSAGQASYNEQFF	TGTGCCAGCAGCGCCGGACAGGCCTCCTACAATGAGCAGTTCTTC
TRBV5-5	.	.	TRBJ2-3	CASSLRTDTQYF	TGTGCCAGCAGTTTAAGGACAGATACGCAGTATTTT
TRBV2	.	.	TRBJ1-5	CASSDSGDSNQPQHF	TGTGCCAGCAGTGATTCCGGGGATAGCAATCAGCCCCAGCATTTT
TRBV19	.	.	TRBJ1-5	CASSLTGSNQPQHF	TGTGCCAGTAGTCTTACAGGTAGCAATCAGCCCCAGCATTTT
TRBV5-5	.	TRBD1	TRBJ1-3	CASSRDRGRNTIYF	TGTGCCAGCAGCCGGGACAGGGGTAGAAACACCATATATTTT
TRBV7-8	.	.	TRBJ1-3	CASSLVIRSSGNTIYF	TGTGCCAGCAGCTTAGTGATCAGGAGCTCTGGAAACACCATATATTTT
TRBV5-4	.	.	TRBJ1-1	CASRPGMGTSWNTEAFF	TGTGCCAGCAGACCGGGCATGGGAACAAGTTGGAACACTGAAGCTTTCTTT
TRBV2	.	.	TRBJ1-5	CARGGAGVNQPQHF	TGTGCCAGAGGGGGAGCAGGGGTCAATCAGCCCCAGCATTTT
TRBV2	.	TRBD1	TRBJ1-2	CASSFQGGDGYTF	TGTGCCAGCAGTTTTCAGGGGGGGGATGGCTACACCTTC
TRBV28	.	.	TRBJ2-2	CASSLLNRAAGELFF	TGTGCCAGCAGTTTATTAAACAGGGCGGCCGGGGAGCTGTTTTTT
TRBV6-5	.	.	TRBJ1-1	CASSYSATISEAFF	TGTGCCAGCAGTTACTCGGCCACCATCTCTGAAGCTTTCTTT
TRBV19	.	.	TRBJ2-2	CASSIDQGHTGELFF	TGTGCCAGTAGTATAGATCAAGGTCACACCGGGGAGCTGTTTTTT
TRBV15	.	.	TRBJ1-2	CATSRDVLGDGYTF	TGTGCCACCAGCAGAGATGTTCTAGGGGATGGCTACACCTTC
TRBV5-1	.	.	TRBJ1-2	CASRSQGDGYTF	TGCGCCAGCAGGTCACAGGGCGACGGCTACACCTTC
TRBV9	.	TRBD2	TRBJ2-1	CASSVSGGVANEQFF	TGTGCCAGCAGCGTGAGCGGGGGGGTGGCCAATGAGCAGTTCTTC
TRBV6-5	.	.	TRBJ1-2	CASTDSNYGYTF	TGTGCCAGCACGGACAGCAACTATGGCTACACCTTC
TRBV7-8	.	TRBD1	TRBJ1-3	CASSLGQGTFTGNTIYF	TGTGCCAGCAGCCTTGGACAGGGGACTTTCACTGGAAACACCATATATTTT
TRBV29-1	.	.	TRBJ1-1	CSVEGLGMNTEAFF	TGCAGCGTTGAAGGGCTGGGGATGAACACTGAAGCTTTCTTT
TRBV7-2	.	TRBD1	TRBJ2-7	CASSLAQGDVYEQYF	TGTGCCAGCAGCTTAGCACAGGGGGATGTCTACGAGCAGTACTTC
TRBV7-2	.	.	TRBJ1-6	CASSLTQDGNSPLHF	TGTGCCAGCAGCCTCACCCAGGACGGAAATTCACCCCTCCACTTT
TRBV6-5	few	.	TRBJ1-1	CASSPGTSAFF	TGTGCCAGCAGCCCCGGGACAAGTGCTTTCTTT
TRBV18	.	.	TRBJ1-4	CASSPFGPGVDKLFF	TGTGCCAGCTCACCATTTGGGCCAGGGGTTGACAAACTGTTTTTT
TRBV11-2	.	TRBD2	TRBJ2-1	CASSSRGVGHNEQFF	TGTGCCAGCAGTAGCCGGGGGGTTGGCCACAATGAGCAGTTCTTC
TRBV2	.	.	TRBJ2-5	CASSEGVWGVIGETQYF	TGTGCCAGCAGTGAAGGCGTGTGGGGGGTCATAGGAGAGACCCAGTACTTC
TRBV30	few	.	TRBJ1-2	CAWSVLGGLGYTF	TGTGCCTGGAGTGTACTCGGGGGATTAGGCTACACCTTC
TRBV12-3/TRBV12-4	once	.	TRBJ1-1	CASGQGPFGAFF	TGTGCCAGCGGCCAGGGGCCGTTCGGGGCTTTCTTT
TRBV6-5	.	TRBD1	TRBJ1-1	CASSATGMPTEAFF	TGTGCCAGCAGCGCGACAGGGATGCCCACTGAAGCTTTCTTT
TRBV18	.	.	TRBJ1-4	CASSPGSGEKLFF	TGTGCCAGCTCACCGGGCAGCGGGGAAAAACTGTTTTTT
TRBV30	.	.	TRBJ1-6	CAWSELGTLHF	TGTGCCTGGAGTGAGCTGGGAACCCTCCACTTT
TRBV24-1	.	.	TRBJ2-3	CATSDGSLGRTDTQYF	TGTGCCACCAGTGATGGATCCCTGGGGCGCACAGATACGCAGTATTTT
TRBV6-6	.	.	TRBJ1-5	CASSPGTAIPYSNQPQHF	TGTGCCAGCAGTCCCGGGACTGCGATCCCCTATAGCAATCAGCCCCAGCATTTT
TRBV19	.	.	TRBJ1-1	CASRSRGLYTEAFF	TGTGCCAGTAGATCCCGGGGGCTCTACACTGAAGCTTTCTTT
TRBV5-6	.	.	TRBJ1-4	CASSLETVTTNEKLFF	TGTGCCAGCAGCTTGGAGACAGTTACAACTAATGAAAAACTGTTTTTT
TRBV5-6	once	.	TRBJ2-5	CASRAVSKETQYF	TGTGCCAGCAGGGCCGTCTCTAAAGAGACCCAGTACTTC
TRBV5-5	.	.	TRBJ1-6	CASSLEGSYNSPLHF	TGTGCCAGCAGCTTGGAGGGATCCTATAATTCACCCCTCCACTTT
TRBV11-2	.	.	TRBJ2-3	CASSSDSAGTQYF	TGTGCCAGCAGCTCGGACTCCGCCGGTACGCAGTATTTT
TRBV28	.	.	TRBJ1-1	CASSSGEYTEAFF	TGTGCCAGCAGTTCGGGGGAATATACTGAAGCTTTCTTT